This T cell receptor (beta chain) stems from a study of graft-versus-host responses after intestinal transplantation. Study information: Recipients obtained multivisceral, liver-intestinal, or isolated intestinal transplants. Anti-thymocyte globulin was used for induction in all recipients, who then took tacrolimus and steroids for approximately 3 years. Study results and caveats: Some GvH clones appeared in ileal mucosa or blood before recipient bone marrow.

A single count supports this clone. Its specificity is not known. J gave up 2 bases and V 8 bases, and 2 bases lay outside the gene matches. Germline V gene sequence: CDR1 SQVTM, CDR2 ANQGSEA. The CDR3 sequence is 13 residues long. Here immunoSEQ multiplex PCR was the method, and the copy in TCRdb shows in-frame clones only, minus some. The sample has some 110,000 clones, about 88% seen once. The clonotype was recovered from a human donor who received an intestinal transplant. The chain has TRBV29-1 and TRBJ2-1; 11 nucleotides align to TRBD2. The input for sequencing was unstimulated CD4+ T cells sorted from spleen or lymph node cells, taken before intestinal transplant. CDR3 sequence (DNA): TGCAGCACGACTAGCGGGACCTACAATGAGCAGTTCTTC. As protein: CSTTSGTYNEQFF.